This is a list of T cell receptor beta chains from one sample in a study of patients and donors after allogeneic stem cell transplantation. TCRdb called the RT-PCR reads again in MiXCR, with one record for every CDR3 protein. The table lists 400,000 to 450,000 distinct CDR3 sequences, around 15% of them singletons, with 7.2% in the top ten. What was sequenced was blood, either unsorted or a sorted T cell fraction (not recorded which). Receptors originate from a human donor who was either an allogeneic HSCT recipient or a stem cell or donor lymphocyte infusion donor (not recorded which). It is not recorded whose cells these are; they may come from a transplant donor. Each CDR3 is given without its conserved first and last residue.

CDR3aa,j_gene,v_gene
ASSLSRGPRDTQY,TRBJ2-3,TRBV27
SASGRGRGAEQY,TRBJ2-7,TRBV20-1
ASILGTSVNEQF,TRBJ2-1,TRBV14
ASSPRDRAGYEQY,TRBJ2-7,TRBV9
ASSESSEDRGDYGYT,TRBJ1-2,TRBV9
ASSLEWTEAF,TRBJ1-1,TRBV7-9
ASSSTTQRDTIY,TRBJ1-3,TRBV5-1
SARRSAYGYT,TRBJ1-2,TRBV20-1
ASSHRGGTANTEAF,TRBJ1-1,TRBV3-1
ASSLARDPSYEQY,TRBJ2-7,TRBV12-3/TRBV12-4
ASRTGGAGTGELF,TRBJ2-2,TRBV6-1
SAREAGGLPSYEQY,TRBJ2-7,TRBV20-1
ASSPSSGSSTDTQY,TRBJ2-3,TRBV12-3/TRBV12-4
ASSFKGGIT,TRBJ1-2,TRBV12-3/TRBV12-4
ASNTEGYEKLF,TRBJ1-4,TRBV28
ASSLDGRPTEAF,TRBJ1-1,TRBV5-1
ASSPTTNTGELF,TRBJ2-2,TRBV5-1
ASRDRGNKLF,TRBJ1-4,TRBV12-3/TRBV12-4
ATSDLDRGTYNEQF,TRBJ2-1,TRBV24-1
ATRQGGNTGELF,TRBJ2-2,TRBV10-3
ASSLTPGGRYEQY,TRBJ2-7,TRBV27
ASSRGTANYGYT,TRBJ1-2,TRBV5-1
ASSLEGSYEQY,TRBJ2-7,TRBV5-1
ASSRQMGPGELF,TRBJ2-2,TRBV18
ASSDLVALGETQY,TRBJ2-5,TRBV2
SAGRARGTYEQY,TRBJ2-7,TRBV29-1
SARNDRGRGNEQF,TRBJ2-1,TRBV20-1
ASSSPRDSQETQY,TRBJ2-5,TRBV7-6